The subject of this entry is one TCR beta chain. Its antigen is as yet unknown. This sample is part of a study of cytomegalovirus exposure and HLA in healthy donors. Study conclusions and caveats: The investigators catalogued 150 to 200 TCR beta chains as cytomegalovirus-associated. A highly shared variant cluster was judged a likely technical artifact.

Vbeta (60) and Jbeta (13) primers were used in the PCR. The data were produced by immunoSEQ multiplex PCR, yet TCRdb's version contains in-frame clones alone and is incomplete. Its clone listing holds approximately 120,000 clones. Those who donated were healthy bone marrow donors. The sample was PBMCs. The source is a man aged 25-45 years in good health and CMV-seronegative.

The CDR3 here is CASSYTGYNEQFF. The CDR3 DNA follows: TGTGCCAGCAGTTATACAGGATACAATGAGCAGTTCTTC. This chain connects TRBV7-9 to TRBJ2-1; D perhaps matches TRBD1 (5 bases). V was clipped by 6 bases and J by 4 bases, with 10 bases between them. CDR1 and CDR2 (germline): SEHNR, FQNEAQ (reference sequence). This CDR3 spans 13 amino acids.